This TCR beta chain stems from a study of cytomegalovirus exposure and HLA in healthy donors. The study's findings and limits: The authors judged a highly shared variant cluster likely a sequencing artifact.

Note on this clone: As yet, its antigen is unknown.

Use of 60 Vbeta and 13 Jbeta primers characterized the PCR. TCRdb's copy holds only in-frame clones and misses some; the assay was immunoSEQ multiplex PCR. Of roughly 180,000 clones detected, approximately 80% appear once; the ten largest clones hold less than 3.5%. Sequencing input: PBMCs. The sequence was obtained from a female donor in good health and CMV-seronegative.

This chain's CDR3 is CASSDGTASYEQYF. In DNA, the CDR3 is TGCGCCAGCAGCGACGGGACAGCCTCCTACGAGCAGTACTTC. The J gene is TRBJ2-7, the V gene TRBV5-1, with TRBD1 matching over 7 bases. CDR3 length: 14 amino acids. V lost 4 bases, J lost 0 bases, and 4 bases stayed unmatched. Germline V gene data show CDR1 as SGHRS and CDR2 as YFSETQ.